This TCR beta chain was sequenced in a study of control samples from healthy donors and cancer patients. Using immunoSEQ multiplex PCR, the repertoire was profiled, and TCRdb retains in-frame clones only, with some absent. In the table there are roughly 120,000 clones, over 90% of which are singletons. CDR3 length: 15 residues. Germline loops: CDR1 SGHDN, CDR2 FVKESK. The V end was cut by 0 bases, the J end by 5 bases, with 14 bases between. The sequenced sample consisted of blood. The origin of this receptor is a man aged 25 to 40 in good health. V and J are TRBV14 and TRBJ2-7; D possibly corresponds to TRBD1 (6 bases). The CDR3 protein is CASSQERLQGDEQYF. CDR3 nucleotide sequence: TGTGCCAGCAGCCAAGAACGTTTACAGGGTGACGAGCAGTACTTC.